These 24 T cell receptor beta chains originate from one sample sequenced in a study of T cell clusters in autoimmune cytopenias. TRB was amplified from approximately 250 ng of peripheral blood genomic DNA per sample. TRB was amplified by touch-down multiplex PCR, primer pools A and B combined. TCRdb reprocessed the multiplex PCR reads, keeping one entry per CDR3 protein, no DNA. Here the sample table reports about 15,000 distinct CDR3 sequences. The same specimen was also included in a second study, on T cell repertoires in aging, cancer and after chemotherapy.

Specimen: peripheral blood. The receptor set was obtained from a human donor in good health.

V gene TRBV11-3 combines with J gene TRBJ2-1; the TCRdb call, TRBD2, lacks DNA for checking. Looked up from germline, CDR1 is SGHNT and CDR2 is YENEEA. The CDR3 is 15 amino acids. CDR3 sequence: CASSFSGSAYNEQFF.

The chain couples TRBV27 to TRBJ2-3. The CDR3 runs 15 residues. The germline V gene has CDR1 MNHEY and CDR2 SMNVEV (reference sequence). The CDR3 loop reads CASSLRVAVTDTQYF.

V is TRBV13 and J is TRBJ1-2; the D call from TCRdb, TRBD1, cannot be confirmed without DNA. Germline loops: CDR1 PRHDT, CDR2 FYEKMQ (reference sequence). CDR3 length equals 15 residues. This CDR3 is CASSHGRGSLFGYTF.

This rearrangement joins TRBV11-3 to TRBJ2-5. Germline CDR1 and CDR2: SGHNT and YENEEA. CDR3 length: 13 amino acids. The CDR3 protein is CASSFGQQETQYF.

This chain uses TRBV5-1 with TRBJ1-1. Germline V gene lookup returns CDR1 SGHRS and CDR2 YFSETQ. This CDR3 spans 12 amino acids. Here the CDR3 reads CASSLRNTEAFF. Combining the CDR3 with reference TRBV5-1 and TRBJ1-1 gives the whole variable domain KAGVTQTPRYLIKTRGQQVTLSCSPISGHRSVSWYQQTPGQGLQFLFEYFSETQRNKGNFPGRFSGRQFSNSRSEMNVSTLELGDSALYLCASSLRNTEAFFGQGTRLTVV.

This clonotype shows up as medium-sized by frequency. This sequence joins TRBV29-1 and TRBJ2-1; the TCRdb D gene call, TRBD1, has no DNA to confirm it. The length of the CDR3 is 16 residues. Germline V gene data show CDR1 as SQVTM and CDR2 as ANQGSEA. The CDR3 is CSVEPPTGRSYNEQFF.

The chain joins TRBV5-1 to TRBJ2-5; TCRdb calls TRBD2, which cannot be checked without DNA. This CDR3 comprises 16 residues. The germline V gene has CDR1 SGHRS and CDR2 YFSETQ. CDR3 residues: CASSFGLGPNGETQYF.

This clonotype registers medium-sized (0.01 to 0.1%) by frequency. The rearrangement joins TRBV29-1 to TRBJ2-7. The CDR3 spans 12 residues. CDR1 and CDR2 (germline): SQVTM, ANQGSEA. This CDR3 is CSVEEGLGEQYF.

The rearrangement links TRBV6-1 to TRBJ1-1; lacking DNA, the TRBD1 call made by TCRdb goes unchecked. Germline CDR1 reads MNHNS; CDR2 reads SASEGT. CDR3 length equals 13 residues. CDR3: CASSEPGRTEAFF.

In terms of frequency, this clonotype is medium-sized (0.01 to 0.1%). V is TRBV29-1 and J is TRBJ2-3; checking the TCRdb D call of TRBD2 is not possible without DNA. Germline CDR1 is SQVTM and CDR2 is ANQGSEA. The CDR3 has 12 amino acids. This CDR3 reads CSVEGGTDTQYF.

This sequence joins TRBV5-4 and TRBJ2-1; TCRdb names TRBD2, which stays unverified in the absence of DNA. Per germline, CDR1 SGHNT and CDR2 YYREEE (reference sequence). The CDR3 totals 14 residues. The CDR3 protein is CASSLETRTNEQFF.

This CDR3 reads CATSEEGALLYEQYF. This sequence joins TRBV19 and TRBJ2-7; there is no DNA to check the TCRdb D call of TRBD2. The CDR3 is 15 residues long. CDR1 is LNHDA, CDR2 SQIVND, per germline (reference sequence).

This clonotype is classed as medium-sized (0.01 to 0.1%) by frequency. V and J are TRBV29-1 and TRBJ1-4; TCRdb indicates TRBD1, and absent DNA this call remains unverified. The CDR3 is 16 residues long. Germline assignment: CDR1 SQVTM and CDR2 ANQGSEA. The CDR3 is CSVDGGDRGTNEKLFF.

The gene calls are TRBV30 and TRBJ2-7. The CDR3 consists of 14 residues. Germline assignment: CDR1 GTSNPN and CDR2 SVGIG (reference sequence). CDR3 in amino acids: CAWSQGGTSHEQYF.

CDR3: CASSGPIDGYTF. The chain combines TRBV6-1 with TRBJ1-2. This CDR3 contains 12 residues. CDR1 is MNHNS, CDR2 SASEGT, per germline.

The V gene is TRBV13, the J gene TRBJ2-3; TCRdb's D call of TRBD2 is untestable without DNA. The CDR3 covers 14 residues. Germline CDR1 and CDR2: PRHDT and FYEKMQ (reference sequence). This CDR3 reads CATFYSGSTDTQYF.

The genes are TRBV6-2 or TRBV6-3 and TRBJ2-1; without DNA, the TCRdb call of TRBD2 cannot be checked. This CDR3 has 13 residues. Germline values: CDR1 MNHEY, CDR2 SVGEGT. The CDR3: CASRDLSSNEQFF.

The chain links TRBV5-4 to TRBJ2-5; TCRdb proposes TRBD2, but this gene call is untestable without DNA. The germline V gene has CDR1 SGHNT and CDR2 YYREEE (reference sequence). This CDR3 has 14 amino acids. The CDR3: CASSPSRGPETQYF.

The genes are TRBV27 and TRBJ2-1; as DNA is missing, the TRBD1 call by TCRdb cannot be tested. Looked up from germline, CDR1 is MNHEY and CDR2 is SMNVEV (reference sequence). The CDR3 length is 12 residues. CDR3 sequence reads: CASSPGGGEQFF.

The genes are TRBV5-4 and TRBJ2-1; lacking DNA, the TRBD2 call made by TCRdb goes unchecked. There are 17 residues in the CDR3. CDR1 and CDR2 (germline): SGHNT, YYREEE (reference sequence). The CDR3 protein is CASSSLFGTSANNEQFF.

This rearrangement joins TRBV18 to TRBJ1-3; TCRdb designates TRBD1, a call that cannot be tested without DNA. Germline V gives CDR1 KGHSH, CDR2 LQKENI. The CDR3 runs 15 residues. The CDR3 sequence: CASSLQGASGNTIYF.

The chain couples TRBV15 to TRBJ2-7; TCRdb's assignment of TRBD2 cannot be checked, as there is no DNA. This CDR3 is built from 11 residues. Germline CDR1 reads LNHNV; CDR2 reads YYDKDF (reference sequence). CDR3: CATSRALARTF.

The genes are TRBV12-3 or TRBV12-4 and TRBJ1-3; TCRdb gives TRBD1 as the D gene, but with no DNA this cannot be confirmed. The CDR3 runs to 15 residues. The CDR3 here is CASSSFDRTGNTIYF.

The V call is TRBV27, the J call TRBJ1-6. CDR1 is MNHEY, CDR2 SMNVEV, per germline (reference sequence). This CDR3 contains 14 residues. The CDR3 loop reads CASSLIRGNSPLHF.